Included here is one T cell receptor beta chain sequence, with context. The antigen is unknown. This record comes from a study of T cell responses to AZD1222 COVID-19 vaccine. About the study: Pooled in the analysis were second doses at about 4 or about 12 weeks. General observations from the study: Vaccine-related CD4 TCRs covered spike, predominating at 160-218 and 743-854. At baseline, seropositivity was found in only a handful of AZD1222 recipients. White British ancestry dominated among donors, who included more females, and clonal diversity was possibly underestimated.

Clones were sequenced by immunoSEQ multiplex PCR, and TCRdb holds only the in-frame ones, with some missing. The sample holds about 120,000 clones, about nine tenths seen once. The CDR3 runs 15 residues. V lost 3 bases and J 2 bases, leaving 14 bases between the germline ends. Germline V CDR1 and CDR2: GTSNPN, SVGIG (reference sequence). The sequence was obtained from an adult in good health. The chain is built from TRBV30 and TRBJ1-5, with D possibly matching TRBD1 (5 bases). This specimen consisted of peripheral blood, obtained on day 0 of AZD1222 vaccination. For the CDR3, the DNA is TGTGCCTGGAGGGGGTCGGGGGGAGGCAATCAGCCCCAGCATTTT. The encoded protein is CAWRGSGGGNQPQHF.